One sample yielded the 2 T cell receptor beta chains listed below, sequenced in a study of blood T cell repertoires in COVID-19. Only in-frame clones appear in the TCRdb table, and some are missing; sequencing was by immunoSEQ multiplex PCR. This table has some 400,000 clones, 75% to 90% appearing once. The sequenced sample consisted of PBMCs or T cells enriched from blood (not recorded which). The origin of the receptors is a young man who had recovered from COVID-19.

CDR3 residues: CAIRERGGGLATDTQYF. The CDR3 DNA is TGTGCCATCAGGGAACGGGGGGGCGGCCTGGCCACAGATACGCAGTATTTT. V usage is TRBV10-3 and J usage is TRBJ2-3; TRBD2 aligns across 8 bases. Germline lookup yields CDR1 ENHRY and CDR2 SYGVKD. V was pared by 6 bases and J by 2 bases, with 13 bases of the junction left unmatched. This CDR3 is built from 17 residues.

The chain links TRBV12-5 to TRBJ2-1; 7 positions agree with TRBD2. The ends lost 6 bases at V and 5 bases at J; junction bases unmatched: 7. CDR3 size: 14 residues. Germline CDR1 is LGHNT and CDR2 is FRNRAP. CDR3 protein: CASGPGLPDNEQFF. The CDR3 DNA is TGTGCTAGTGGGCCGGGACTACCGGACAATGAGCAGTTCTTC. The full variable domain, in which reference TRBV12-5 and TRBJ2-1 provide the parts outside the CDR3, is DARVTQTPRHKVTEMGQEVTMRCQPILGHNTVFWYRQTMMQGLELLAYFRNRAPLDDSGMPKDRFSAEMPDATLATLKIQPSEPRDSAVYFCASGPGLPDNEQFFGPGTRLTVL.